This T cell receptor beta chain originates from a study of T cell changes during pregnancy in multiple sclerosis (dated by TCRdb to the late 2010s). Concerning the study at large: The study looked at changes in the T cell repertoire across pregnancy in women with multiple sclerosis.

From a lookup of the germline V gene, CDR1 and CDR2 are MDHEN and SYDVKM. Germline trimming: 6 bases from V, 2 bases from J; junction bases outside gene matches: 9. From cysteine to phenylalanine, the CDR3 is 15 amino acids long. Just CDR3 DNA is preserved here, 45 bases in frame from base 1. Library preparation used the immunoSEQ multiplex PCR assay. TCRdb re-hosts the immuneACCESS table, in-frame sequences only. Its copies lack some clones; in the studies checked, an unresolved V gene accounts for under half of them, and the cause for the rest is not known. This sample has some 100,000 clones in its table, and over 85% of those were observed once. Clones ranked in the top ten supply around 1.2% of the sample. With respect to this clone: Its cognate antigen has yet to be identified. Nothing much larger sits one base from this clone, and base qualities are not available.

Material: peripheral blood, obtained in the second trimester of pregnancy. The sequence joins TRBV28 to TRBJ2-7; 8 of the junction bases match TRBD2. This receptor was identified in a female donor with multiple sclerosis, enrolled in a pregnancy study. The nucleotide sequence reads TGTGCCAGCAGCCCCGCCCTAGCGGGTACCTACGAGCAGTACTTC. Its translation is CASSPALAGTYEQYF.